Below, 22 T cell receptor beta chains from the same sample are listed, as sequenced in a study of T cells in Graves' hyperthyroidism and ophthalmopathy. RNA transcripts gave rise to amplified TCR beta CDR3 regions. TCR CDR3 regions were first amplified by RT-PCR with HTBI primers. TCRdb used MiXCR to reprocess the multiplex PCR reads, holding one entry per CDR3 protein. This table holds hundreds of thousands of distinct CDR3 sequences, 14% found once. The sequenced sample was blood. These receptor sequences come from a woman aged 40 to 50 with Graves' hyperthyroidism.

There are many counts of this clonotype. The CDR3 spells CAWSGGMGYEQYF. CDR3 nucleotides: TGTGCCTGGAGCGGGGGAATGGGGTACGAGCAGTACTTC. The chain uses TRBV30 and TRBJ2-7, with D tentatively TRBD2 (6 bases). Trimming took 3 bases from V and 4 from J, leaving 13 bases between them. CDR3 length: 13 amino acids. CDR1 is GTSNPN, CDR2 SVGIG, per germline (reference sequence).

This clonotype was recorded many times. The V gene is TRBV13, the J gene TRBJ2-2; a possible D gene is TRBD1 (6 bases). CDR1 and CDR2 (germline): PRHDT, FYEKMQ (reference sequence). V was trimmed by 2 bases and J by 8 bases, leaving 12 bases between them. The CDR3 extends over 14 amino acids. The CDR3 nucleotides read TGTGCCAGCAGCTTACAGGGGCGCAGTGGGGAGCTGTTTTTT. It specifies CASSLQGRSGELFF.

This clonotype was counted many times. The chain combines TRBV7-3 with TRBJ2-1; 16 bases map to TRBD2. V lost 6 bases, J lost 7 bases, and 9 bases stayed unmatched. Germline V lookup: CDR1 SGHTA, CDR2 FQGTGA. This CDR3 spans 17 amino acids. The DNA for the CDR3 is TGTGCCAGCAGTTTGGGACTAGCGGGAGGGCCGGGGAATGAGCAGTTCTTC. Its protein product is CASSLGLAGGPGNEQFF.

This clonotype was seen ten or more times. J is TRBJ2-2 and V is TRBV30, with D possibly being TRBD1 (6 bases). V shed 4 bases and J shed 5 bases, with 8 bases lying between them. The CDR3 runs 12 residues. Germline V gene sequence: CDR1 GTSNPN, CDR2 SVGIG (reference sequence). CDR3 in DNA: TGTGCCTGGACCAGGGGAACCGGGGAGCTGTTTTTT. Translated, it gives CAWTRGTGELFF. Combining the CDR3 with reference TRBV30 and TRBJ2-2 gives the whole variable domain SQTIHQWPATLVQPVGSPLSLECTVEGTSNPNLYWYRQAAGRGLQLLFYSVGIGQISSEVPQNLSASRPQDRQFILSSKKLLLSDSGFYLCAWTRGTGELFFGEGSRLTVL.

This clonotype was recorded many times. The V call is TRBV3-1, the J call TRBJ2-2, with D maybe TRBD1 (6 bases). This CDR3 contains 15 residues. The V gene's germline CDR1 is LGHDT and CDR2 YNNKEL (reference sequence). V lost 0 bases and J lost 6, with 11 bases in between. For the CDR3, the DNA is TGTGCCAGCAGCCAAGAGGGGGCTGGGGCCGGGGAGCTGTTTTTT. Its translation is CASSQEGAGAGELFF.

This clonotype was counted many times. V and J are TRBV6-1 and TRBJ1-2, with D possibly matching TRBD1 (6 bases). Trimming removed 3 bases at V and 8 bases at J, with 16 bases between. Germline-derived CDR1 and CDR2 are MNHNS and SASEGT. CDR3 length: 14 residues. For the CDR3, the DNA is TGTGCCAGCAGTGAGTCTCAGGGGATCAACGGCTACACCTTC. It is translated as CASSESQGINGYTF.

There are many counts of this clonotype. The V gene is TRBV12-5, the J gene TRBJ2-7; D remains unclear. The CDR3 has 12 amino acids. Germline V gene data show CDR1 as LGHNT and CDR2 as FRNRAP. Trimming cost V 4 bases and J 3 bases, with 7 bases left between them. CDR3 protein: CASGSCGYEQYF. Here the CDR3 DNA reads TGTGCTAGTGGTTCTTGTGGCTACGAGCAGTACTTC. The variable domain in full, with the rest retrieved from reference TRBV12-5 and TRBJ2-7, is DARVTQTPRHKVTEMGQEVTMRCQPILGHNTVFWYRQTMMQGLELLAYFRNRAPLDDSGMPKDRFSAEMPDATLATLKIQPSEPRDSAVYFCASGSCGYEQYFGPGTRLTVT.

The chain carries TRBV9 and TRBJ1-2; D unresolved. Trimming removed 4 bases from V and 0 bases from J, with 10 bases in between. CDR1 and CDR2 from the germline V gene are SGDLS and YYNGEE. The CDR3 contains 14 residues. For the CDR3, the DNA is TGTGCCAGCAGCCCGGAGGAAGCTAACTATGGCTACACCTTC. Translation gives CASSPEEANYGYTF.

This clonotype has only a few counts. The chain couples TRBV15 to TRBJ2-2, with TRBD1 identical over 7 bases. Per the germline V gene, CDR1 is LNHNV and CDR2 is YYDKDF (reference sequence). J lost 3 bases, V lost 4 bases, and 8 bases had no gene match. The CDR3 totals 16 residues. CDR3 sequence (DNA): TGTGCCACCAGCACTACAGGGGTGCTAGACACCGGGGAGCTGTTTTTT. It is translated as CATSTTGVLDTGELFF.

This clonotype was counted many times. The chain combines TRBV5-1 with TRBJ2-5, with D unclear. Germline V gene data show CDR1 as SGHRS and CDR2 as YFSETQ. V was shortened by 0 bases and J by 5 bases, with 14 bases between the two germline ends. There are 15 residues in the CDR3. CDR3 sequence reads: CASSLGLEGRETQYF. CDR3 DNA sequence: TGCGCCAGCAGCTTGGGGCTCGAAGGCCGGGAGACCCAGTACTTC.

The V call is TRBV11-3, the J call TRBJ2-5, with D hard to call. V was trimmed by 0 bases and J by 3 bases, leaving 14 bases between them. The CDR3 runs 16 residues. Germline assignment: CDR1 SGHNT and CDR2 YENEEA. The CDR3 sequence: CASSLDSWTDKETQYF. Written as DNA, the CDR3 is TGTGCCAGCAGCTTAGATTCGTGGACCGACAAAGAGACCCAGTACTTC.

This clonotype has a count of ten or more. The chain is built from TRBV20-1 and TRBJ2-5; 10 nucleotides align to TRBD1. The CDR3 runs to 13 residues. Germline lookup yields CDR1 DFQATT and CDR2 SNEGSKA (reference sequence). Trimming cost V 7 bases and J 1 base; bases outside gene matches: 3. CDR3 region: CSGWTGGQETQYF. The CDR3 nucleotides read TGCAGTGGTTGGACAGGGGGCCAAGAGACCCAGTACTTC.

This clonotype was recorded many times. J is TRBJ2-3 and V is TRBV27, with D unresolved. From germline, CDR1 is MNHEY and CDR2 SMNVEV (reference sequence). Trimming cost V 2 bases and J 7 bases, with 13 bases left between them. The CDR3 covers 14 residues. The CDR3 DNA reads TGTGCCAGCAGTTTAAATGGTCACTTGAATACGCAGTATTTT. Protein: CASSLNGHLNTQYF.

This clonotype was observed at least ten times. This chain links TRBV20-1 with TRBJ2-5; D call uncertain. The germline CDR1 and CDR2 sequences are DFQATT and SNEGSKA (reference sequence). The CDR3 is made up of 13 amino acids. With 1 base removed from V and 4 bases from J, the gap between germline ends came to 10 bases. The CDR3: CSARVGQRETQYF. The DNA for the CDR3 is TGCAGTGCTAGAGTTGGTCAGAGAGAGACCCAGTACTTC.

This clonotype occurred many times. The rearrangement joins TRBV28 to TRBJ1-2; D is possibly TRBD1 (6 bases). Germline-derived CDR1 and CDR2 are MDHEN and SYDVKM. The CDR3 spans 15 residues. V gave up 5 bases and J gave up 7 bases, with 20 bases separating them. The CDR3 spells CASSPPSPGAPGYTF. The CDR3 DNA follows: TGTGCCAGCAGTCCCCCCTCTCCAGGGGCTCCTGGCTACACCTTC.

This clonotype was seen many times. The chain joins TRBV3-1 to TRBJ1-6, with 8 bases lining up with TRBD1. Germline assignment: CDR1 LGHDT and CDR2 YNNKEL (reference sequence). The CDR3 sequence is 13 residues long. V dropped 5 bases and J dropped 9; count of bases not matched to a gene: 3. In nucleotides, the CDR3 is TGTGCCAGCAGCAAGGACAGGGCTTCACCCCTCCACTTT. Residues: CASSKDRASPLHF.

This clonotype was observed a few times. The J gene is TRBJ2-7, the V gene TRBV18; D unresolved. CDR3 length: 13 residues. CDR1 is KGHSH, CDR2 LQKENI, per germline. V dropped 3 bases and J dropped 6 bases, with 12 bases sitting between them. CDR3 in DNA: TGTGCCAGCTCACCCCCGTCGGGTTCCGAGCAGTACTTC. It specifies CASSPPSGSEQYF.

In its sample, this clonotype was seen many times. V is TRBV28 and J is TRBJ2-7; D gene ambiguous. V was pared by 1 base and J by 2 bases, with 6 bases between. Looked up from germline, CDR1 is MDHEN and CDR2 is SYDVKM. The CDR3 length is 13 residues. This CDR3 is CASSLSIAYEQYF. The CDR3 DNA follows: TGTGCCAGCAGTTTATCGATTGCCTACGAGCAGTACTTC. Full variable domain (outside the CDR3, taken from reference TRBV28 and TRBJ2-7): DVKVTQSSRYLVKRTGEKVFLECVQDMDHENMFWYRQDPGLGLRLIYFSYDVKMKEKGDIPEGYSVSREKKERFSLILESASTNQTSMYLCASSLSIAYEQYFGPGTRLTVT.

In its sample, this clonotype was seen many times. The chain is built from TRBV20-1 and TRBJ2-1; D unclear. Germline V CDR1 and CDR2: DFQATT, SNEGSKA (reference sequence). V was pared by 0 bases and J by 3 bases, with 9 bases between. This CDR3 has 14 residues. CDR3 sequence reads: CSAREPGNYNEQFF. In nucleotides, the CDR3 is TGCAGTGCTAGAGAACCAGGAAACTACAATGAGCAGTTCTTC.

This clonotype was seen at least ten times. The chain uses TRBV20-1 and TRBJ1-1; D call uncertain. Germline CDR1 DFQATT, CDR2 SNEGSKA (reference sequence). Trimming stripped 1 base from V and 2 bases from J, with 8 bases between. The CDR3 is 13 residues long. In nucleotides, the CDR3 is TGCAGTGCTAGAGCATGGGGAAACACTGAAGCTTTCTTT. Protein: CSARAWGNTEAFF.

This clonotype was detected many times. The chain couples TRBV6-1 to TRBJ2-3; 14 bases map to TRBD2. Germline lookup yields CDR1 MNHNS and CDR2 SASEGT. The CDR3 contains 19 residues. V dropped 4 bases and J dropped 3; count of bases not matched to a gene: 12. The CDR3 nucleotides are TGTGCCAGCAGTGCCCGACTAGCGGGAGGGCCCTTATGGACAGATACGCAGTATTTT. It is translated as CASSARLAGGPLWTDTQYF.

In this sample, this clonotype turned up a few times. An end of the junction does not agree with germline; a read error may underlie this. The V gene is TRBV6-1, the J gene TRBJ1-4; D is unclear. The CDR3 contains 14 residues. Per the germline V gene, CDR1 is MNHNS and CDR2 is SASEGT. CDR3 sequence: CAGSHPLTNEKLFF. CDR3 DNA: TGTGCCGGCAGTCATCCGCTCACTAATGAAAAACTGTTTTTT.